This entry is about one T cell receptor beta chain. Its cognate antigen is unknown. This entry is derived from a study of PD-1 blockade in mismatch repair-deficient tumors. Across the whole study: Enrolled about 2012-2016, patients had progressing, pretreated mismatch repair-deficient cancers of about a dozen types.

J was trimmed by 9 bases and V by 1 base; bases with no gene match: 7. The length of the CDR3 is 14 residues. The germline V gene encodes CDR1 SGHRS and CDR2 YFSETQ. Generated by immunoSEQ multiplex PCR, the TCRdb table keeps only in-frame clones and is missing some. In the table there are some 120,000 clones, 88% of which are singletons. Notes on the study in general: Tumor-resident clones, often absent from pretreatment blood, expanded after pembrolizumab and then contracted.

PCR or immunohistochemistry showed mismatch repair deficiency in every enrolled patient. TCR sequencing covered three patients who responded to pembrolizumab. The sample here was peripheral blood, taken about 17 months after starting pembrolizumab. The chain links TRBV5-1 to TRBJ2-1, with 7 bases matching TRBD2. This receptor was obtained from an adult with mismatch repair-deficient cancer. The CDR3 is CASSLRGREGEQFF. In DNA form, the CDR3 reads TGCGCCAGCAGCTTGCGGGGCAGGGAGGGTGAGCAGTTCTTC.